The rows below give T cell receptor beta chains drawn from one sample of a study of T cell repertoires in cytomegalovirus infection. TCRdb passed the reads through MiXCR, listing each CDR3 protein once. The data hold 300,000 or so distinct CDR3 sequences, with 9.6% observed a single time. What was sequenced was PBMCs. The receptors originated from a human donor in good health (CMV status not recorded). Some clones in this sample may be carry-over from other donors' samples. Both conserved end residues are part of each CDR3. A D gene is named only where the DNA matches it firmly.

j_call: TRBJ2-3
d_call: NA
v_call: TRBV7-8
cdr3_aa: CASSSQATDTQYF

j_call: TRBJ2-1
d_call: NA
v_call: TRBV7-9
cdr3_aa: CASIPARSPYNEQFF

j_call: TRBJ2-5
d_call: TRBD2
v_call: TRBV11-3
cdr3_aa: CASSPGLAGGRETQYF

j_call: TRBJ2-7
d_call: TRBD1
v_call: TRBV4-1
cdr3_aa: CASSSRTGGNYEQYF

j_call: TRBJ2-1
d_call: NA
v_call: TRBV9
cdr3_aa: CASSAQPGLATPIYNEQFF

j_call: TRBJ2-5
d_call: TRBD2
v_call: TRBV6-2/TRBV6-3
cdr3_aa: CASRPHGGTQETQYF

j_call: TRBJ2-6
d_call: NA
v_call: TRBV10-3
cdr3_aa: CAISESQVLTF

j_call: TRBJ1-1
d_call: TRBD1
v_call: TRBV5-1
cdr3_aa: CASSSDRGNTEAFF

j_call: TRBJ1-2
d_call: NA
v_call: TRBV5-4
cdr3_aa: CASSNREGHGYTF

j_call: TRBJ1-1
d_call: NA
v_call: TRBV6-2/TRBV6-3
cdr3_aa: CASSGDGNTEAFF

j_call: TRBJ1-3
d_call: NA
v_call: TRBV7-2
cdr3_aa: CASQLRVTDSGNTIYF

j_call: TRBJ2-1
d_call: TRBD1
v_call: TRBV9
cdr3_aa: CASSARGIVNEQFF

j_call: TRBJ2-3
d_call: NA
v_call: TRBV7-2
cdr3_aa: CASRRNGRSTDTQYF

j_call: TRBJ1-2
d_call: NA
v_call: TRBV2
cdr3_aa: CASTHSDPGQGYTF

j_call: TRBJ2-1
d_call: TRBD2
v_call: TRBV6-5
cdr3_aa: CASRTSGGRDEQFF

j_call: TRBJ1-1
d_call: NA
v_call: TRBV28
cdr3_aa: CASRIRRGGGNTEAFF

j_call: TRBJ2-1
d_call: NA
v_call: TRBV12-3/TRBV12-4
cdr3_aa: CASSPREKEFF

j_call: TRBJ1-5
d_call: NA
v_call: TRBV7-9
cdr3_aa: CASSKGGNHSNQPQHF

j_call: TRBJ1-1
d_call: NA
v_call: TRBV7-2
cdr3_aa: CASSLVGRTEAFF

j_call: TRBJ2-2
d_call: NA
v_call: TRBV2
cdr3_aa: CATGTFNNGELFF

j_call: TRBJ2-2
d_call: NA
v_call: TRBV5-1
cdr3_aa: CASRRTGSEDTGELFF

j_call: TRBJ1-6
d_call: NA
v_call: TRBV7-9
cdr3_aa: CASSLGNVASPLHF

j_call: TRBJ2-5
d_call: TRBD2
v_call: TRBV7-2
cdr3_aa: CASNSGGPSSETQYF

j_call: TRBJ2-5
d_call: NA
v_call: TRBV20-1
cdr3_aa: CSDTAGGRETQYF

j_call: TRBJ1-2
d_call: NA
v_call: TRBV7-9
cdr3_aa: CASSLEGDGYGYTF

j_call: TRBJ2-5
d_call: NA
v_call: TRBV6-5
cdr3_aa: CASSIGGGGVGTQYF

j_call: TRBJ2-1
d_call: NA
v_call: TRBV10-3
cdr3_aa: CAISTGTNNEQFF

j_call: TRBJ1-4
d_call: NA
v_call: TRBV20-1
cdr3_aa: CSASFGQVNEKLFF

j_call: TRBJ2-3
d_call: TRBD1
v_call: TRBV2
cdr3_aa: CASPGQGSTDTQYF

j_call: TRBJ1-5
d_call: NA
v_call: TRBV29-1
cdr3_aa: CSVMVGRGAVLNQPQHF

j_call: TRBJ1-5
d_call: NA
v_call: TRBV20-1
cdr3_aa: CSALDRVNQPQHF

j_call: TRBJ1-2
d_call: NA
v_call: TRBV29-1
cdr3_aa: CTVVILRVDGYTF

j_call: TRBJ1-5
d_call: NA
v_call: TRBV20-1
cdr3_aa: CSARDPFTGVGNQPQHF

j_call: TRBJ2-2
d_call: TRBD1
v_call: TRBV7-3
cdr3_aa: CASSAGGLDTGELFF

j_call: TRBJ2-2
d_call: NA
v_call: TRBV7-2
cdr3_aa: CASSPSFQGSGELFF

j_call: TRBJ2-7
d_call: NA
v_call: TRBV18
cdr3_aa: CASSPRVGRGDATYEQYF

j_call: TRBJ2-1
d_call: NA
v_call: TRBV7-2
cdr3_aa: CASSLDSGESFF

j_call: TRBJ2-2
d_call: TRBD1
v_call: TRBV19
cdr3_aa: CASSPSRTGAGELFF

j_call: TRBJ2-2
d_call: TRBD1
v_call: TRBV28
cdr3_aa: CASSLTGAGELFF

j_call: TRBJ1-1
d_call: TRBD1
v_call: TRBV20-1
cdr3_aa: CSATKTGAGNTEAFF

j_call: TRBJ1-3
d_call: NA
v_call: TRBV28
cdr3_aa: CASSLLLSGSGNTIYF

j_call: TRBJ1-6
d_call: TRBD1
v_call: TRBV28
cdr3_aa: CASRLGTGSRPLHF

j_call: TRBJ2-1
d_call: NA
v_call: TRBV5-6
cdr3_aa: CASSLGIGQTNEQFF

j_call: TRBJ2-6
d_call: NA
v_call: TRBV12-3/TRBV12-4
cdr3_aa: CASRDRDSSGANVLTF

j_call: TRBJ1-5
d_call: TRBD1
v_call: TRBV28
cdr3_aa: CASRPGQGNQPQHF

j_call: TRBJ1-6
d_call: TRBD1
v_call: TRBV4-3
cdr3_aa: CASSQDGDRVFNSPLHF

j_call: TRBJ1-5
d_call: NA
v_call: TRBV6-5
cdr3_aa: CASSPFPTGWVQPQHF

j_call: TRBJ2-3
d_call: NA
v_call: TRBV15
cdr3_aa: CATSRDVGTQYF

j_call: TRBJ1-2
d_call: NA
v_call: TRBV20-1
cdr3_aa: CSAGAGFPGYTF

j_call: TRBJ2-1
d_call: TRBD2
v_call: TRBV19
cdr3_aa: CASSMTSGGYNEQFF

j_call: TRBJ1-5
d_call: NA
v_call: TRBV5-1
cdr3_aa: CASSYRPGDQPQHF

j_call: TRBJ1-2
d_call: TRBD1
v_call: TRBV28
cdr3_aa: CASLIDRASYGYTF

j_call: TRBJ1-1
d_call: TRBD1
v_call: TRBV29-1
cdr3_aa: CSVPGQGNTEAFF

j_call: TRBJ1-1
d_call: NA
v_call: TRBV6-2/TRBV6-3
cdr3_aa: CASSSSSTEAFF

j_call: TRBJ2-7
d_call: NA
v_call: TRBV7-2
cdr3_aa: CASSLGGGTSYEQYF

j_call: TRBJ1-3
d_call: NA
v_call: TRBV5-1
cdr3_aa: CASSLRADPASGNTIYF

j_call: TRBJ1-2
d_call: NA
v_call: TRBV20-1
cdr3_aa: CSAISGTRGGYTF

j_call: TRBJ1-2
d_call: NA
v_call: TRBV28
cdr3_aa: CASSLSGGYTF